What follows describes a single TCR beta chain. Original processing notes: Amplification of reference gene primers provided the estimated nucleated cell counts. The table came from immunoSEQ multiplex PCR; TCRdb's copy has only in-frame clones and leaves some out. V and J calls and clone size are given by that table; D and trimming were obtained from the DNA. The sample lists about 13,000 clones; approximately 86% were seen once. The source of the sample is a study of blood T cell repertoires in COVID-19. As for the study in general: Samples representing acute and convalescent COVID-19 were sourced from the United States, Italy and Spain. Sample material is recorded as cDNA or gDNA derived from T cells, B-cell-depleted T cells, or PBMCs.

The CDR3 covers 14 residues. CDR1 SQVTM and CDR2 ANQGSEA come from the germline V gene. V gave up 6 bases and J gave up 5 bases, with 19 bases separating them. This clonotype was sampled from an elderly man with acute or convalescent COVID-19. The chain combines TRBV29-1 with TRBJ1-1; a possible D gene is TRBD1 (5 bases). The sample was peripheral blood. CDR3 coding DNA: TGCAGCGTGGGAGGACGCGGGGGGAGGACTGAAGCTTTCTTT. Amino acid sequence: CSVGGRGGRTEAFF.